This passage covers 18 T cell receptor beta chains from one sample sequenced in a study of technical replicates of blood from a handful of donors (dated by TCRdb to 2016 to 2017). Receptor libraries were prepared by the immunoSEQ multiplex PCR assay. TCRdb carries this immuneACCESS record with in-frame sequences only. Its versions omit some clonotypes, under half of them owing to an unresolved V gene in the studies checked, with the rest unexplained. Recorded for this sample are tens of thousands of clones; approximately 95% of them occurred a single time. The top ten hold about 0.38% of the sample. Sequencing was performed on T cells isolated from PBMCs. The origin of the receptors is a human donor in good health.

This chain connects TRBV5-1 to TRBJ2-5; D remains ambiguous. Germline V gene sequence: CDR1 SGHRS, CDR2 YFSETQ. The CDR3 extends over 16 amino acids. Deletions cut 3 bases from V and 2 bases from J, with 17 bases between. CDR3 nucleotide sequence: TGCGCCAGCAGCTACACCCGGGTACCGACTCAAGAGACCCAGTACTTC. It encodes CASSYTRVPTQETQYF.

The chain joins TRBV12-5 to TRBJ1-2, with unresolved D. Germline CDR1 reads LGHNT; CDR2 reads FRNRAP. Deletions cut 0 bases from V and 8 bases from J, with 16 bases between. This CDR3 is 15 amino acids long. CDR3 sequence: CASGLVAAAPRGYTF. As DNA, the CDR3 is TGTGCTAGTGGTTTGGTAGCGGCAGCCCCTAGAGGCTACACCTTC.

The V call is TRBV27, the J call TRBJ2-7; 9 nucleotides line up with TRBD2. V lost 7 bases to trimming and J lost 1 base; unmatched junction nucleotides: 5. This CDR3 has 14 residues. In germline, CDR1 is MNHEY, CDR2 SMNVEV (reference sequence). CDR3 DNA: TGTGCCAGCACCGTGGCGGGAGGGTCCTACGAGCAGTACTTC. It codes for CASTVAGGSYEQYF.

This clone has a single count. The genes are TRBV19 and TRBJ2-5; 7 bases agree with TRBD2. The germline V gene has CDR1 LNHDA and CDR2 SQIVND (reference sequence). V shed 6 bases, J shed 4 bases, and the junction held 11 bases outside the gene matches. The CDR3 totals 15 residues. CDR3 loop: CASRPRGTAVETQYF. CDR3 DNA: TGTGCCAGTAGGCCGCGGGGGACCGCGGTAGAGACCCAGTACTTC. Full variable domain (outside the CDR3, taken from reference TRBV19 and TRBJ2-5): DGGITQSPKYLFRKEGQNVTLSCEQNLNHDAMYWYRQDPGQGLRLIYYSQIVNDFQKGDIAEGYSVSREKKESFPLTVTSAQKNPTAFYLCASRPRGTAVETQYFGPGTRLLVL.

The genes are TRBV6-6 and TRBJ1-2; 8 bases line up with TRBD1. J gave up 8 bases and V 2 bases, and 7 bases lay outside the gene matches. The CDR3 runs to 14 residues. Germline V gene lookup returns CDR1 MNHNY and CDR2 SVGAGI (reference sequence). CDR3 sequence (DNA): TGTGCCAGCAGTTACGTGACAGGGGTAAGGGGCTACACCTTC. Translation: CASSYVTGVRGYTF.

The CDR3 region has the DNA TGTGCCAGCAGCTTCAGGCTGGACAGTAATCAGCCCCAGCATTTT. Its protein product is CASSFRLDSNQPQHF. This chain uses TRBV5-5 with TRBJ1-5; weak D call: TRBD1 (6 bases). The CDR3 extends over 15 amino acids. Germline loops: CDR1 SGHKS, CDR2 YYEKEE (reference sequence). Trimming shortened V by 2 bases and J by 4 bases, and 13 bases separated the two germline ends.

This clone appeared a single time. The gene calls are TRBV6-1 and TRBJ2-1; D is undetermined. Germline-derived CDR1 and CDR2 are MNHNS and SASEGT. V lost 3 bases and J lost 10, with 10 bases in between. This CDR3 region has 12 residues. CDR3 nucleotides: TGTGCCAGCAGTGATAGAGGCGTAGAGCAGTTCTTC. Protein: CASSDRGVEQFF.

This chain uses TRBV5-1 with TRBJ1-4, with 7 bases aligning to TRBD1. The germline gives CDR1 SGHRS, CDR2 YFSETQ. The CDR3 contains 15 residues. V dropped 3 bases and J dropped 4; count of bases not matched to a gene: 6. The CDR3, as DNA: TGCGCCAGCAGCTCCCAGACAGGGTTTAATGAAAAACTGTTTTTT. Its protein product is CASSSQTGFNEKLFF.

This chain links TRBV6-1 with TRBJ1-5; D ambiguous. The germline V gene has CDR1 MNHNS and CDR2 SASEGT. The V end was cut by 3 bases, the J end by 4 bases, with 7 bases between. This CDR3 has 13 amino acids. CDR3 in amino acids: CASSDSGNQPQHF. CDR3 DNA: TGTGCCAGCAGTGATTCGGGAAATCAGCCCCAGCATTTT.

J is TRBJ2-7 and V is TRBV10-2, with TRBD1 identical over 10 bases. Trimming cost V 8 bases and J 3 bases; bases outside gene matches: 16. CDR3 length: 17 residues. Germline V CDR1 and CDR2: WSHSY, SAAADI. CDR3 bases: TGCGCCAGCCTGGCGTTTGAGCCGGGACAGGGGTTCTACGAGCAGTACTTC. Amino acid sequence: CASLAFEPGQGFYEQYF.

The sample holds one count of this clone. The chain recombines TRBV28 with TRBJ1-1, with unresolved D. The CDR3 is 15 amino acids. The germline V and J ends were trimmed by 4 bases and 0 bases, with 12 bases remaining between them. The germline V gene encodes CDR1 MDHEN and CDR2 SYDVKM. The chain's CDR3 is CASSSWAGMNTEAFF. For the CDR3, the DNA is TGTGCCAGCAGTTCTTGGGCAGGCATGAACACTGAAGCTTTCTTT.

The rearrangement joins TRBV19 to TRBJ2-3; D perhaps matches TRBD2 (6 bases). This CDR3 contains 15 residues. The germline gives CDR1 LNHDA, CDR2 SQIVND (reference sequence). V lost 6 bases, J lost 0 bases, and 13 bases lay in between. The chain's CDR3 is CASRGIAASTDTQYF. The CDR3 coding sequence is TGTGCCAGTAGGGGGATAGCGGCTAGCACAGATACGCAGTATTTT.

The chain couples TRBV18 to TRBJ2-1; 7 bases are shared with TRBD2. CDR1 and CDR2 from the germline V gene are KGHSH and LQKENI. J was trimmed by 4 bases and V by 4 bases; bases with no gene match: 4. This CDR3 region has 14 residues. The CDR3: CASSLQRGYNEQFF. Written as DNA, the CDR3 is TGTGCCAGCTCACTACAGCGGGGATACAATGAGCAGTTCTTC.

The chain links TRBV28 to TRBJ1-4; D is possibly TRBD1 (5 bases). Trimming removed 5 bases from V and 0 bases from J, with 7 bases in between. The germline CDR1 and CDR2 sequences are MDHEN and SYDVKM. The CDR3 length is 14 residues. CDR3: CASSVTATNEKLFF. CDR3 DNA: TGTGCCAGCAGTGTGACAGCAACTAATGAAAAACTGTTTTTT.

The chain uses TRBV19 and TRBJ2-7, with 7 nucleotides matching TRBD1. The ends lost 4 bases at V and 3 bases at J; junction bases unmatched: 6. CDR1 is LNHDA, CDR2 SQIVND, per germline (reference sequence). The CDR3 extends over 14 amino acids. This chain's CDR3 is CASSTGTEVYEQYF. DNA for the CDR3: TGTGCCAGTAGTACCGGGACAGAGGTCTACGAGCAGTACTTC.

This sequence joins TRBV4-3 and TRBJ1-5; D perhaps matches TRBD1 (6 bases). The CDR3 extends over 15 amino acids. V gave up 6 bases and J gave up 3 bases, with 15 bases separating them. Germline CDR1 and CDR2: LGHNA and YSLEER. CDR3: CASSPDSTFNQPQHF. The CDR3 DNA follows: TGCGCCAGCAGTCCGGACAGCACCTTCAATCAGCCCCAGCATTTT.

This chain connects TRBV6-5 to TRBJ2-2, with a weak D call TRBD2 (5 bases). CDR3 size: 16 residues. Trimming took 0 bases from V and 4 from J, leaving 12 bases between them. Germline V gives CDR1 MNHEY, CDR2 SVGAGI. This chain's CDR3 is CASSYSSGGLTGELFF. The CDR3 DNA reads TGTGCCAGCAGTTACTCGAGCGGAGGCCTCACCGGGGAGCTGTTTTTT.

This sequence joins TRBV14 and TRBJ2-7; 15 bases are a match to TRBD2. Germline trimming cut 4 bases from V and 0 bases from J; bases unmatched to any gene: 19. This CDR3 is built from 22 residues. Germline V lookup: CDR1 SGHDN, CDR2 FVKESK. Here the CDR3 DNA reads TGTGCCAGCAGCCGGACAGGGTACTTCGGACTAGCGGGAGGGTTAAGCTCCTACGAGCAGTACTTC. Translation: CASSRTGYFGLAGGLSSYEQYF.